Listed below are T cell receptor beta chains from one sample, sequenced in a study of human T cells and chemical hapten exposure. TCRdb re-derived calls from the RACE reads in MiXCR, one entry per CDR3 protein. Of under 200,000 distinct CDR3 sequences detected, 28% appear once; the ten largest clones hold under 2.5%. The source material was whole blood, sampled in connection with sensitization to the hapten diphenylcyclopropenone (DPC). The receptors were sampled from a woman under 30 with alopecia areata. Some clones in this sample may be carry-over from other donors' samples. CDR3s include the opening cysteine and the closing phenylalanine or tryptophan. A D gene is named only where the DNA matches it firmly. Clone size is stated in some rows and not others, as once, few, many or a class when expanded.

TRBV18	TRBJ1-5	-	-	TGTGCCAGCTCACTGACCGGGAACAATCAGCCCCAGCATTTT	CASSLTGNNQPQHF
TRBV5-1	TRBJ2-7	few	-	TGCGCCAGCAGCCAGAGCCTCATGTACGAGCAGTACTTC	CASSQSLMYEQYF
TRBV4-1	TRBJ1-1	-	-	TGCGCCAGCAGCCATCTAAGGGTAGGCAGGGAAGGCACTGAAGCTTTCTTT	CASSHLRVGREGTEAFF
TRBV11-2	TRBJ2-7	-	-	TGTGCCAGCAGCCGGACAGTCACATCTTACGAGCAGTACTTC	CASSRTVTSYEQYF
TRBV29-1	TRBJ2-3	-	TRBD2	TGCAGTGGGGGGGATTCAGATACGCAGTATTTT	CSGGDSDTQYF
TRBV6-6	TRBJ2-1	few	-	TGTGCCAGCAGTTACTCCTTAGCTAGGAATGAGCAGTTCTTC	CASSYSLARNEQFF
TRBV4-3	TRBJ1-2	once	-	TGCGCCAGCAGCCAAGAAAGCAGGGAGGGCTATGGCTACACCTTC	CASSQESREGYGYTF
TRBV24-1	TRBJ2-3	-	-	TGTGCCACCAGTGATGGAGGGGAAGATACGCAGTATTTT	CATSDGGEDTQYF
TRBV18	TRBJ1-2	-	-	TGTGCCAGCTCAATTCGGGGTCCCAACTATGGCTACACCTTC	CASSIRGPNYGYTF
TRBV29-1	TRBJ2-3	-	-	TGCAGCGTAAATGGGCTAGCGATAACAGATACGCAGTATTTT	CSVNGLAITDTQYF